A single sample gave rise to the 19 T cell receptor beta chains below, sequenced in a study of spatial heterogeneity in lung cancer. The sample's time point: sample taken at primary tumor resection. The input material, whole RNA from tumor, nontumor lung or frozen PBMC, was sequenced unsorted. MiXCR, run by TCRdb on the 5' RACE reads, gives a single entry per CDR3 protein. Among under 100,000 distinct CDR3 sequences listed, 7% to 9% were seen once. Here the sequenced sample was PBMCs, taken at surgery. All receptors derive from a male donor with early-stage non-small cell lung cancer.

This clonotype came up a few times. The genes are TRBV19 and TRBJ2-1, with D possibly TRBD2 on 5 matching bases. The CDR3 contains 14 residues. With 5 bases removed from V and 9 bases from J, the gap between germline ends came to 17 bases. Germline lookup yields CDR1 LNHDA and CDR2 SQIVND (reference sequence). This CDR3 reads CASSSGISVIEQFF. In DNA form, the CDR3 reads TGTGCCAGTAGTTCGGGAATTTCGGTGATTGAGCAGTTCTTC.

In its sample, this clonotype was seen a few times. The chain employs TRBV20-1 and TRBJ2-2; the D gene is possibly TRBD2 (6 bases). The CDR3 sequence is 15 residues long. Germline V gene lookup returns CDR1 DFQATT and CDR2 SNEGSKA (reference sequence). V was pared by 6 bases and J by 0 bases, with 14 bases between. The CDR3 sequence: CSATRGNPNTGELFF. The CDR3 DNA sequence: TGCAGTGCAACTCGGGGGAATCCGAACACCGGGGAGCTGTTTTTT.

The chain recombines TRBV20-1 with TRBJ2-1, with 7 bases fitting TRBD2. CDR1 and CDR2 from the germline V gene are DFQATT and SNEGSKA (reference sequence). The CDR3 has 14 residues. The V segment lost 5 bases and the J segment 7 bases; nucleotides outside the gene matches: 11. The chain's CDR3 is CSALWGQGGNEQFF. Written as DNA, the CDR3 is TGCAGTGCTCTCTGGGGTCAGGGAGGGAATGAGCAGTTCTTC.

The chain employs TRBV7-2 and TRBJ1-6; D gene ambiguous. CDR3 length equals 16 residues. Trimming took 1 base from V and 0 from J, leaving 7 bases between them. The V gene's germline CDR1 is SGHTA and CDR2 FQGNSA. The CDR3 here is CASSLGQNSYNSPLHF. The CDR3 DNA reads as TGTGCCAGCAGCTTAGGTCAGAACTCCTATAATTCACCCCTCCACTTT.

This clonotype has at least ten counts. The V and J genes are TRBV10-3 and TRBJ1-3, with a weak D call TRBD1 (6 bases). Germline V gene sequence: CDR1 ENHRY, CDR2 SYGVKD. V was shortened by 6 bases and J by 1 base, with 7 bases between the two germline ends. The CDR3 extends over 13 amino acids. CDR3 residues: CAIRDSSGNTIYF. Written as DNA, the CDR3 is TGTGCCATCAGGGACAGTTCTGGAAACACCATATATTTT.

In this sample, this clonotype turned up many times. CDR3 loop: CSARGRVRRDEQFF. The CDR3 bases are TGCAGTGCTAGAGGTAGAGTAAGAAGGGATGAGCAGTTCTTC. The chain links TRBV20-1 to TRBJ2-1, with D uncertain. The CDR3 contains 14 residues. CDR1 DFQATT and CDR2 SNEGSKA come from the germline V gene (reference sequence). V lost 1 base and J 8 bases, leaving 15 bases between the germline ends.

The V call is TRBV6-2 or TRBV6-3, the J call TRBJ2-1; TRBD2 matches at 9 bases. CDR3 size: 15 residues. CDR1 MNHEY and CDR2 SVGEGT come from the germline V gene. V lost 5 bases, J lost 2 bases, and 4 bases stayed unmatched. The chain's CDR3 is CASSTRGGAYNEQFF. The DNA of the CDR3 is TGTGCCAGCAGTACGCGCGGGGGGGCCTACAATGAGCAGTTCTTC.

This clonotype came up many times. The chain joins TRBV7-2 to TRBJ2-7, with 10 nucleotides matching TRBD2. Germline assignment: CDR1 SGHTA and CDR2 FQGNSA. The CDR3 covers 15 residues. The ends lost 4 bases at V and 3 bases at J; junction bases unmatched: 6. CDR3 in DNA: TGTGCCAGCAGCTCCCAACTAGCGGGGTTCTACGAGCAGTACTTC. Amino acid sequence: CASSSQLAGFYEQYF.

The chain combines TRBV10-3 with TRBJ1-5; tentative D call: TRBD1 (6 bases). The CDR3 sequence is 14 residues long. Germline V lookup: CDR1 ENHRY, CDR2 SYGVKD. V was pared by 2 bases and J by 4 bases, with 9 bases between. The CDR3 reads CAISEGQRNQPQHF. In nucleotides, the CDR3 is TGTGCCATCAGTGAGGGACAGAGGAATCAGCCCCAGCATTTT.

At least ten counts were recorded for this clonotype. This chain uses TRBV6-5 with TRBJ2-6, with D perhaps matching TRBD1 (5 bases). The CDR3 length is 15 residues. V was pared by 6 bases and J by 2 bases, with 11 bases between. The germline V gene encodes CDR1 MNHEY and CDR2 SVGAGI. The CDR3 reads CASRAEGAGANVLTF. The CDR3 nucleotides are TGTGCCAGCAGGGCCGAAGGGGCTGGGGCCAACGTCCTGACTTTC.

This clonotype came up many times. The rearrangement links TRBV7-9 to TRBJ1-2; a weak D match, TRBD1 (5 bases). Germline values: CDR1 SEHNR, CDR2 FQNEAQ (reference sequence). The ends were cut back, 2 bases at V and 3 bases at J, with 13 bases in the middle. CDR3 length: 15 residues. CDR3: CASSLHGARDYGYTF. DNA for the CDR3: TGTGCCAGCAGCTTACATGGGGCGCGGGACTATGGCTACACCTTC.

This clonotype occurred a few times. The chain is built from TRBV28 and TRBJ2-3; 7 bases are a match to TRBD1. Germline V lookup: CDR1 MDHEN, CDR2 SYDVKM. The J segment lost 1 base and the V segment lost 7 bases, leaving 2 bases of the junction unmatched. The CDR3 totals 13 residues. The CDR3 is CASIGQGTDTQYF. CDR3 nucleotides: TGTGCCAGCATAGGACAGGGCACAGATACGCAGTATTTT.

There are many counts of this clonotype. This chain uses TRBV6-4 with TRBJ2-3, with D perhaps matching TRBD1 (6 bases). CDR3 length: 13 amino acids. The V end was cut by 4 bases, the J end by 6 bases, with 11 bases between. Per germline, CDR1 MRHNA and CDR2 SNTAGT. For the CDR3, the DNA is TGTGCCAGCAGTGCACAGGGCCGCGATACGCAGTATTTT. It specifies CASSAQGRDTQYF.

This clonotype was picked up many times. V and J are TRBV21-1 and TRBJ2-7; the D call in the table, TRBD1, was not verified against the DNA. TRBV21-1 is designated a pseudogene. The CDR3 runs 12 residues. The CDR3 DNA reads TGTGCCAGCAGCATCCGGGGCTACGAGCAGTACTTC. Protein product: CASSIRGYEQYF.

This clonotype showed up just a few times. V gene TRBV29-1 combines with J gene TRBJ2-7, with D hard to call. CDR1 SQVTM and CDR2 ANQGSEA come from the germline V gene. CDR3 length equals 10 residues. V dropped 4 bases and J dropped 5 bases, with 6 bases sitting between them. CDR3 amino acids: CSVVRDEQYF. In DNA, the CDR3 is TGCAGCGTTGTCCGGGACGAGCAGTACTTC.

This clonotype was observed a handful of times. The chain couples TRBV29-1 to TRBJ1-3; D is unclear. The germline V and J ends were trimmed by 1 base and 0 bases, with 4 bases remaining between them. CDR3 size: 13 residues. The germline CDR1 and CDR2 sequences are SQVTM and ANQGSEA. In DNA, the CDR3 is TGCAGCGTTGAAGTTTTCTCTGGAAACACCATATATTTT. This sequence encodes CSVEVFSGNTIYF.

J is TRBJ2-7 and V is TRBV28; D possibly corresponds to TRBD1 (6 bases). Germline V gene data show CDR1 as MDHEN and CDR2 as SYDVKM. CDR3 length: 14 amino acids. The V and J ends lost 7 bases and 2 bases respectively, with 15 bases between them. CDR3 DNA: TGTGCCAGCACCAAGACAGGCTCGACCTACGAGCAGTACTTC. This encodes CASTKTGSTYEQYF.

The gene calls are TRBV7-2 and TRBJ2-3; D uncertain. This CDR3 region has 14 residues. The germline V and J ends were trimmed by 3 bases and 3 bases, with 10 bases remaining between them. Per the germline V gene, CDR1 is SGHTA and CDR2 is FQGNSA. The CDR3 is CASSFASRTDTQYF. CDR3 DNA sequence: TGTGCCAGCAGCTTCGCCAGTAGAACAGATACGCAGTATTTT.

The chain joins TRBV7-2 to TRBJ2-5; TRBD1 aligns across 10 bases. CDR1 and CDR2 from the germline V gene are SGHTA and FQGNSA. The CDR3 runs to 16 residues. J lost 5 bases, V lost 5 bases, and 11 bases had no gene match. CDR3 nucleotide sequence: TGTGCCAGCAGCCCCCCTGGGACAGGGGCCTTGGAGACCCAGTACTTC. Protein product: CASSPPGTGALETQYF.